The 32 T cell receptor beta chains given below trace back to one sample, sequenced in a study of T-cell memory formation after mild COVID-19. Via MiXCR, TCRdb re-called the 5' RACE reads, giving one row per CDR3 protein. The sample has about 82,000 distinct CDR3 sequences, around 13% seen once. Sequencing was carried out using PBMCs or a T cell subset sorted from them (not recorded which). The origin of the receptors is a man aged 18 to 30 who had mild COVID-19 (a few samples of this study predate the infection). Cell type and time point are not known.

This clonotype was counted many times. The chain has TRBV5-1 and TRBJ1-2, with D tentatively TRBD1 (5 bases). The germline CDR1 and CDR2 sequences are SGHRS and YFSETQ. The CDR3 totals 15 residues. V was pared by 7 bases and J by 6 bases, with 22 bases between. CDR3 sequence: CASCPRDPGFHGYTF. CDR3 in DNA: TGCGCCAGCTGTCCAAGGGATCCAGGGTTTCATGGCTACACCTTC.

The V gene is TRBV7-3, the J gene TRBJ2-3; D unclear. Germline V CDR1 and CDR2: SGHTA, FQGTGA. This CDR3 comprises 15 residues. Trimming took 2 bases from V and 4 from J, leaving 13 bases between them. The CDR3 sequence is CASSLGGSISDTQYF. Here the CDR3 DNA reads TGTGCCAGCAGCTTAGGTGGTAGTATTTCAGATACGCAGTATTTT.

This clonotype was found a few times. The chain joins TRBV12-3 or TRBV12-4 to TRBJ1-5; possibly TRBD1 for D (5 bases). The DNA matches TRBJ2-3 better at its end, which makes the J call doubtful. This CDR3 comprises 11 residues. The CDR3 reads CASSLEGAQYF. The CDR3, as DNA: TGTGCCAGCAGTTTAGAAGGGGCGCAGTATTTT.

This clonotype has a handful of counts. The gene calls are TRBV6-5 and TRBJ2-7; D perhaps matches TRBD1 (5 bases). The germline gives CDR1 MNHEY, CDR2 SVGAGI. This CDR3 is 14 amino acids long. Trimming pared 2 bases from V and 2 bases from J, leaving 10 bases between. The CDR3 region is CASSYGQGTYEQYV. CDR3 in DNA: TGTGCCAGCAGTTACGGGCAGGGAACCTACGAGCAGTACGTC.

The CDR3 nucleotides are TGCGCCAGCAGCCAAGACGGGGGGCTGGAAGAGACCCAGTACTTC. Translated, it gives CASSQDGGLEETQYF. The chain couples TRBV4-1 to TRBJ2-5; maybe TRBD2 (7 bases). Between the trimmed V and J ends, which lost 0 bases and 3 bases, there was a span of 11 bases. This CDR3 contains 15 residues. The germline V gene encodes CDR1 MGHRA and CDR2 YSYEKL.

There are a few counts of this clonotype. V gene TRBV10-3 combines with J gene TRBJ2-7; 7 nucleotides align to TRBD1. The CDR3 runs 15 residues. The germline gives CDR1 ENHRY, CDR2 SYGVKD. Trimming cost V 0 bases and J 3 bases; bases outside gene matches: 5. CDR3 in DNA: TGTGCCATCAGTGAGTCCAAGACAGGGAGCTACGAGCAGTACTTC. It specifies CAISESKTGSYEQYF.

The V and J genes are TRBV4-1 and TRBJ2-5, with D possibly TRBD2 on 5 matching bases. This CDR3 is 15 amino acids long. Germline values: CDR1 MGHRA, CDR2 YSYEKL. Trimming took 6 bases from V and 2 from J, leaving 16 bases between them. The CDR3 coding sequence is TGCGCCAGCAGGATGGAGGAAGCATCGCAAGAGACCCAGTACTTC. This gives the protein CASRMEEASQETQYF.

In its sample, this clonotype was seen a few times. V is TRBV12-3 or TRBV12-4 and J is TRBJ2-5; possibly TRBD1 for D (5 bases). This CDR3 has 14 amino acids. Trimming cost V 3 bases and J 7 bases, with 15 bases left between them. CDR3 DNA sequence: TGTGCCAGCAGTTTGACAGCCAGTTTGTGGACCCAGTACTTC. Protein sequence: CASSLTASLWTQYF.

The chain carries TRBV7-3 and TRBJ2-2, with D possibly being TRBD1 (5 bases). The CDR3 has 14 residues. The germline V and J ends were trimmed by 5 bases and 2 bases, with 9 bases remaining between them. Per germline, CDR1 SGHTA and CDR2 FQGTGA. Written as DNA, the CDR3 is TGTGCCAGCAGCCCCGACAGTAACACCGGGGAGCTGTTTTTT. Its protein is CASSPDSNTGELFF. Combining the CDR3 with reference TRBV7-3 and TRBJ2-2 gives the whole variable domain GAGVSQTPSNKVTEKGKYVELRCDPISGHTALYWYRQSLGQGPEFLIYFQGTGAADDSGLPNDRFFAVRPEGSVSTLKIQRTERGDSAVYLCASSPDSNTGELFFGEGSRLTVL.

Of note for this clonotype: The junction shows a germline mismatch at one end, possibly a read error. The chain employs TRBV7-2 and TRBJ1-2; D uncertain. The CDR3 is 13 amino acids. Germline CDR1 and CDR2: SGHTA and FQGNSA. In DNA, the CDR3 is TGTGCCAGAAGCTTTGCAGGAAACTATGGCTACACCTTC. This translates into CARSFAGNYGYTF.

The CDR3 is CASSPEGAHEQYF. CDR3 DNA sequence: TGTGCCAGCAGCCCTGAGGGAGCCCACGAGCAGTACTTC. The chain recombines TRBV4-2 with TRBJ2-7, with D possibly matching TRBD2 (5 bases). Germline V gene data show CDR1 as LGHNA and CDR2 as YNFKEQ. The CDR3 spans 13 residues. Trimming took 4 bases from V and 5 from J, leaving 12 bases between them.

This sequence joins TRBV21-1 and TRBJ2-5; TRBD2 is the table's D call, not checked against the DNA. TRBV21-1 is annotated as a pseudogene. The CDR3 has 16 residues. CDR3 region: CASSKETSGAQETQYF. For the CDR3, the DNA is TGTGCCAGCAGCAAAGAAACTAGCGGGGCCCAAGAGACCCAGTACTTC.

This chain joins TRBV4-3 and TRBJ2-7, with D possibly being TRBD1 or TRBD2 (6 bases each). The V end lost 0 bases, the J end lost 2 bases, and 11 bases lay between the germline ends. CDR3 length equals 15 residues. The germline V gene encodes CDR1 LGHNA and CDR2 YSLEER. For the CDR3, the DNA is TGCGCCAGCAGCCAAGAGGGGGGCCCCACCTACGAGCAGTACTTC. Translation gives CASSQEGGPTYEQYF.

Only a few counts were recorded for this clonotype. The rearrangement uses TRBV4-1 and TRBJ2-3; perhaps TRBD2 as D (6 bases). The V gene's germline CDR1 is MGHRA and CDR2 YSYEKL. V was trimmed by 1 base and J by 10 bases, leaving 24 bases between them. This CDR3 has 17 residues. The CDR3 DNA reads as TGCGCCAGCAGCCAAGTGACAGCGGGTCCGCCGTCGTGGGCGCAGTATTTT. It yields the protein CASSQVTAGPPSWAQYF.

The chain joins TRBV27 to TRBJ1-2; the match to TRBD1 covers 7 bases. Germline CDR1 MNHEY, CDR2 SMNVEV (reference sequence). This CDR3 is built from 14 residues. Trimming removed 5 bases from V and 0 bases from J; junction bases left unmatched: 3. CDR3 sequence reads: CASSDRAPNYGYTF. CDR3 coding DNA: TGTGCCAGCAGTGACAGGGCACCTAACTATGGCTACACCTTC.

This rearrangement joins TRBV12-3 or TRBV12-4 to TRBJ2-7; D is ambiguous. Trimming shortened V by 7 bases and J by 0 bases, and 13 bases separated the two germline ends. The CDR3 is 14 residues long. For the CDR3, the DNA is TGTGCCAGCATGTTTTGGGGAAGCTCCTACGAGCAGTACTTC. It codes for CASMFWGSSYEQYF.

The chain employs TRBV6-2 or TRBV6-3 and TRBJ2-3, with 7 bases identical to TRBD2. V shed 7 bases and J 6 bases; nucleotides not matched to a gene: 10. Germline CDR1 and CDR2: MNHEY and SVGEGT. The CDR3 runs 14 residues. CDR3 nucleotides: TGTGCCAGCAACAGACTAGCCTTAAGGGATACGCAGTATTTT. Encoded protein: CASNRLALRDTQYF.

The gene calls are TRBV5-5 and TRBJ2-3; TRBD1 agrees at 7 bases. Looked up from germline, CDR1 is SGHKS and CDR2 is YYEKEE (reference sequence). The CDR3 consists of 16 residues. The V segment lost 1 base and the J segment 1 base; nucleotides outside the gene matches: 6. The CDR3 bases are TGTGCCAGCAGCTTGACAAGACAGGGTGGCACAGATACGCAGTATTTT. Encoded protein: CASSLTRQGGTDTQYF.

This clonotype appeared a few times. The rearrangement uses TRBV20-1 and TRBJ2-2; TRBD1 aligns across 7 bases. This CDR3 spans 15 amino acids. Germline CDR1 is DFQATT and CDR2 is SNEGSKA (reference sequence). V shed 5 bases and J 1 base; nucleotides not matched to a gene: 7. The CDR3, as DNA: TGCAGTGCTTCCCTCCGGGACAGGAACACCGGGGAGCTGTTTTTT. It yields the protein CSASLRDRNTGELFF.

This clonotype has just a few counts. The genes are TRBV20-1 and TRBJ2-3, with 7 bases identical to TRBD2. Germline V CDR1 and CDR2: DFQATT, SNEGSKA (reference sequence). The CDR3 is 16 residues long. V dropped 3 bases and J dropped 0; count of bases not matched to a gene: 9. CDR3 sequence reads: CSASGRGEASTDTQYF. In DNA, the CDR3 is TGCAGTGCTAGTGGGAGGGGAGAGGCTAGCACAGATACGCAGTATTTT.

The chain couples TRBV6-2 or TRBV6-3 to TRBJ2-3; D remains unclear. The CDR3 is 12 amino acids. Germline CDR1 MNHEY, CDR2 SVGEGT. V dropped 3 bases and J dropped 7 bases, with 8 bases sitting between them. The CDR3: CASSYTAHTQYF. The CDR3 nucleotides are TGTGCCAGCAGTTATACGGCCCATACGCAGTATTTT.

This clonotype turned up a few times. The J gene is TRBJ2-5, the V gene TRBV25-1, with D possibly TRBD2 on 6 matching bases. The CDR3 sequence is 11 residues long. CDR1 is MGHDK, CDR2 SYGVNS, per germline. V shed 5 bases and J shed 7 bases, with 8 bases lying between them. For the CDR3, the DNA is TGTGCCAGCAGTTTGGGGGGGACCCAGTACTTC. Translated, it gives CASSLGGTQYF.

The chain recombines TRBV6-6 with TRBJ2-7, with D tentatively TRBD2 (5 bases). This CDR3 is built from 16 residues. With 0 bases removed from V and 0 bases from J, the gap between germline ends came to 12 bases. Germline values: CDR1 MNHNY, CDR2 SVGAGI (reference sequence). The CDR3 sequence: CASSYSREPSSYEQYF. CDR3 bases: TGTGCCAGCAGTTACTCCCGGGAACCAAGCTCCTACGAGCAGTACTTC.

The chain combines TRBV14 with TRBJ1-6; D is unresolved. Trimming removed 2 bases from V and 0 bases from J, with 8 bases in between. Germline loops: CDR1 SGHDN, CDR2 FVKESK. This CDR3 region has 16 residues. This chain's CDR3 is CASSQLYSSYNSPLHF. CDR3 DNA sequence: TGTGCCAGCAGCCAACTTTATAGCTCCTATAATTCACCCCTCCACTTT.

This chain uses TRBV3-1 with TRBJ2-2, with D possibly matching TRBD1 (5 bases). The CDR3 spans 16 residues. CDR1 LGHDT and CDR2 YNNKEL come from the germline V gene (reference sequence). V was cut by 1 base and J by 2 bases, with 11 bases left in between. DNA for the CDR3: TGTGCCAGCAGCCAAGGAAAGACAGCAAACACCGGGGAGCTGTTTTTT. Its protein is CASSQGKTANTGELFF.

This chain links TRBV11-2 with TRBJ1-2, with D possibly matching TRBD1 (5 bases). V lost 3 bases to trimming and J lost 3 bases, with 20 bases between them. Germline V gives CDR1 SGHAT, CDR2 FQNNGV. This CDR3 is built from 17 residues. As DNA, the CDR3 is TGTGCCAGCAGCTTTACCGCGGTGCAGGGCTTAGACTATGGCTACACCTTC. Residues: CASSFTAVQGLDYGYTF.

A few counts support this clonotype. The chain is built from TRBV4-1 and TRBJ2-7; 9 nucleotides line up with TRBD2. In germline, CDR1 is MGHRA, CDR2 YSYEKL. There are 15 residues in the CDR3. Losses at the gene ends were 2 bases for V and 2 bases for J; bases not matched to a gene: 4. The DNA for the CDR3 is TGCGCCAGCAGCCAACAGCGGGGGGCTGCCTACGAGCAGTACTTC. Translation gives CASSQQRGAAYEQYF.

This clonotype was seen a few times. J is TRBJ2-3 and V is TRBV6-2 or TRBV6-3; no clear D. This CDR3 is built from 14 residues. The V end lost 2 bases, the J end lost 2 bases, and 8 bases lay between the germline ends. The germline V gene encodes CDR1 MNHEY and CDR2 SVGEGT. The CDR3 coding sequence is TGTGCCAGCAGTTACCTCCAATCCACAGATACGCAGTATTTT. It is translated as CASSYLQSTDTQYF.

This clonotype was counted a few times. The chain links TRBV20-1 to TRBJ1-5, with a weak D call TRBD1 (6 bases). The CDR3 is 13 amino acids. The germline V gene has CDR1 DFQATT and CDR2 SNEGSKA (reference sequence). V lost 5 bases and J lost 6, with 14 bases in between. Here the CDR3 DNA reads TGCAGTGCTTCGATGGGGGCTGGTCAGCCCCAGCATTTT. It encodes CSASMGAGQPQHF.

The V call is TRBV3-1, the J call TRBJ2-2; D gene ambiguous. Trimming shortened V by 0 bases and J by 5 bases, and 10 bases separated the two germline ends. The CDR3 runs to 15 residues. Germline V gene lookup returns CDR1 LGHDT and CDR2 YNNKEL (reference sequence). The CDR3 region is CASSQDPTWTGELFF. The CDR3 region has the DNA TGTGCCAGCAGCCAAGACCCGACTTGGACCGGGGAGCTGTTTTTT.

This chain joins TRBV6-1 and TRBJ2-7, with D uncertain. The CDR3 extends over 10 amino acids. CDR1 and CDR2 from the germline V gene are MNHNS and SASEGT. V was clipped by 6 bases and J by 1 base, with 1 base between them. The CDR3 is CASRSYEQYF. In DNA, the CDR3 is TGTGCCAGCAGGTCCTACGAGCAGTACTTC.

This chain uses TRBV6-6 with TRBJ1-2; D is unclear. Trimming pared 6 bases from V and 6 bases from J, leaving 11 bases between. Germline V gives CDR1 MNHNY, CDR2 SVGAGI (reference sequence). There are 12 residues in the CDR3. The CDR3 DNA reads TGTGCCAGCAGCCCCGGGGTGCATGGCTACACCTTC. The encoded protein is CASSPGVHGYTF.